This T cell receptor (beta chain) comes out of a study of T cell responses to AZD1222 COVID-19 vaccine. General study results and limits: Recipients of AZD1222 seropositive at baseline numbered only 6 or 7. Most donors were white British and more were female, and clonal diversity was possibly underestimated.

About this clone: What it recognizes is unknown.

Measured with immunoSEQ multiplex PCR; TCRdb has only the in-frame clones, and not every one. The sample has approximately 110,000 clones, 85% to 90% seen once. Analyses pooled second doses at about 4 or about 12 weeks. The sample here was peripheral blood, taken 28 days after the second AZD1222 dose. The TCR comes from an adult who received the AZD1222 COVID-19 vaccine.

In nucleotides, the CDR3 is TGCGCCAGCAGCCCGAGGCCCTGGTCCCCTGAGACCCAGTACTTC. Translating gives CASSPRPWSPETQYF. The rearrangement uses TRBV5-1 and TRBJ2-5; D not certain. From germline, CDR1 is SGHRS and CDR2 YFSETQ. The CDR3 is 15 residues long. Deletions cut 4 bases from V and 5 bases from J, with 18 bases between.